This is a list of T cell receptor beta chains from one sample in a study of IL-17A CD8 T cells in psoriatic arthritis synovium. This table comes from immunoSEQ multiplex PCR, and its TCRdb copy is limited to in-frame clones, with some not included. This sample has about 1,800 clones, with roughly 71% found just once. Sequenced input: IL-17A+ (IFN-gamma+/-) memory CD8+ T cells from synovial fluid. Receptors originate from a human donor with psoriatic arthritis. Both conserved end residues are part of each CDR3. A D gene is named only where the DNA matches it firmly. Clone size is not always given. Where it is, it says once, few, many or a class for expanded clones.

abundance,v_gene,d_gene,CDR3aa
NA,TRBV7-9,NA,CASRSSSQDTGELFF
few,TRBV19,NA,CASKPDGANEKLFF
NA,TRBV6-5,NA,CASSYSRYNEQFF
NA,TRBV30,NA,CAWSVPGPPPETQYF
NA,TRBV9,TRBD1,CASSPRTGPNEKLFF
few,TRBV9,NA,CASSPRGSNPGELFF
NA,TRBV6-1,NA,CASSEGWGSTGELFF
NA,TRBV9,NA,CASRSGVGHSLFF
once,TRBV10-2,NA,CASSWTEVQETQYF
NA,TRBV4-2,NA,CASSQTWGQSQYF
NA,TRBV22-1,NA,CPGSVRRSEQSRANVLTF
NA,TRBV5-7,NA,CASTSLADRDTQYF
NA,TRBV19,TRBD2,CASSTFQGTSGDNEQFF
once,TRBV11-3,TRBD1,CASSLVGGQGAAGELFF
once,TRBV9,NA,CAAGRGNTGELFF
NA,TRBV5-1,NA,CASSLDLAGLYNEQFF
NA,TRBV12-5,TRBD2,CASGISGTYTDTQYF
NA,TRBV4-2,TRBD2,CASSQDLAGGTDTQYF
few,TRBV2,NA,CASRASRGTEQFF
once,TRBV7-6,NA,CASSFLAAELTDTQYF
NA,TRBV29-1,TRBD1,CSVEVPDRPLNNEQFF
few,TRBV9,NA,CASSVEWLASDDEQFF
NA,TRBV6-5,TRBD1,CASSSWQGEDTQYF
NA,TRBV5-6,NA,CASSLGLNQETQYF
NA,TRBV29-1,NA,CSVEIYGSAYNEQFF
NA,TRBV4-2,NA,CASSQGGGHGYGYTF
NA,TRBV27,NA,CASSGRQGGTGELFF
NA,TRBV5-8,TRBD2,CASSSGLAGGVQETQYF
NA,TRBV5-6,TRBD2,CASSLVTSRWEQYF
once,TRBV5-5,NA,CASSLYGYEQYF
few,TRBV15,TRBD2,CATSRGLEADTQYF
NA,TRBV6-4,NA,CASSDLAGSPPDTQYF
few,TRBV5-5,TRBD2,CASSPSGLAGVNEQFF
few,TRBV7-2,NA,CASSLGTRGETQYF
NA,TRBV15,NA,CATSRLWGESSYNEQFF
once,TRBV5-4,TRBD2,CASRRGLAGGIQETQYF
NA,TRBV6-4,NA,CASSAGGTDTQYF
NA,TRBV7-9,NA,CASSRVSGANVLTF
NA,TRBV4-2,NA,CASSQNEGSGTDTQYF
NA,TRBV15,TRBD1,CATSTTPGQGIAEAFF
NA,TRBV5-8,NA,CASSLGLVEAIGDEQFF
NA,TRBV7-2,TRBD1,CASSELQGAAGDTQYF
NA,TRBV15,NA,CATSRGGVDTGELFF
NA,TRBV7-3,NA,CASSLTEQRTNTEAFF
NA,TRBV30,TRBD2,CAWSVRTSDTGELFF
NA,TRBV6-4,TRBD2,CATAETSGSWELFF
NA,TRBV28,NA,CASSYLRTRGVMDTGELFF
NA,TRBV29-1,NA,CSVTRDYEQYF
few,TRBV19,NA,CASSIYGEPYNEQFF
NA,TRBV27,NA,CASSRVPQGSSEQFF
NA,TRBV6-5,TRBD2,CASRGEAGGSYEQYF
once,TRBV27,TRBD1,CASSLGTGGNTEAFF
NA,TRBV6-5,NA,CASSPSGNEQFF
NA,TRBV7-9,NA,CASSLSLAGLSYEQYF
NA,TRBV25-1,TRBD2,CASSELSSGRNEQFF
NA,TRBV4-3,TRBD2,CASSQVPSGTVNTQYF
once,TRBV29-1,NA,CSTDSYGTPYNEQFF